This T cell receptor (beta chain) came from a study of control samples from healthy donors and cancer patients. Trimming pared 5 bases from V and 1 base from J, leaving 24 bases between. Per germline, CDR1 LGHNT and CDR2 FRNRAP. This CDR3 spans 19 amino acids. TCRdb's copy holds only in-frame clones and misses some; the assay was immunoSEQ multiplex PCR. The table lists 190,000 or so clones, 90% to 95% of them singletons. This clonotype was obtained from a man aged 18-30 years in good health. The sequencing sample was made of blood. The genes are TRBV12-5 and TRBJ2-1, with D possibly TRBD1 on 6 matching bases. The CDR3 region has the DNA TGTGCTAGTGGTCCCGTAATCGGTGGGGGCTCTCCTTCCTACAATGAGCAGTTCTTC. Its translation is CASGPVIGGGSPSYNEQFF.